The rows below give T cell receptor beta chains drawn from one sample of a study of CD8+CD57+ T cells in acquired aplastic anemia. MiXCR was run by TCRdb on the reads, yielding one entry per CDR3 protein. Of around 500,000 distinct CDR3 sequences listed, around 30% are singletons. Sequencing was performed on sorted CD4+, CD8+, or CD8+CD57+ T cells (not recorded which) from PBMCs. These TCRs come from a human donor with aplastic anemia. Both conserved end residues are part of each CDR3. D genes are given only for firm matches. The listing skips clone size in some rows; elsewhere it reads once, few, many or a size class.

d_gene: .; j_gene: TRBJ1-1; v_gene: TRBV6-2/TRBV6-3; abundance: once; CDR3aa: CASSSLRKNTEAFF; CDR3nt: TGTGCCAGCAGTTCTCTCAGGAAGAACACTGAAGCTTTCTTT
d_gene: TRBD1; j_gene: TRBJ2-7; v_gene: TRBV5-5; abundance: few; CDR3aa: CASSLLWGQEFYEQYF; CDR3nt: TGTGCCAGCAGCCTACTGTGGGGACAGGAGTTCTACGAGCAGTACTTC
d_gene: .; j_gene: TRBJ1-1; v_gene: TRBV7-9; abundance: .; CDR3aa: CASSFIQQGIPEAFF; CDR3nt: TGTGCCAGCAGCTTTATACAACAGGGAATCCCTGAAGCTTTCTTT
d_gene: .; j_gene: TRBJ1-6; v_gene: TRBV19; abundance: .; CDR3aa: CASSIVRQRSSYNSPLHF; CDR3nt: TGTGCCAGTAGTATAGTCCGACAGAGGAGCTCCTATAATTCACCCCTCCACTTT
d_gene: .; j_gene: TRBJ2-7; v_gene: TRBV24-1; abundance: .; CDR3aa: CVTSDTVSGNEQYF; CDR3nt: TGTGTCACCAGTGACACAGTTAGCGGTAACGAGCAGTACTTC
d_gene: .; j_gene: TRBJ1-1; v_gene: TRBV18; abundance: .; CDR3aa: CASSPERNTGAFF; CDR3nt: TGTGCCAGCTCACCTGAGCGGAACACTGGAGCTTTCTTT
d_gene: TRBD1; j_gene: TRBJ1-2; v_gene: TRBV10-1; abundance: .; CDR3aa: CWQGATGEGYTF; CDR3nt: TGCTGGCAGGGGGCAACGGGCGAGGGCTACACCTTC
d_gene: .; j_gene: TRBJ2-3; v_gene: TRBV9; abundance: few; CDR3aa: CASSPMDRSTDTQYF; CDR3nt: TGTGCCAGCAGCCCAATGGACAGAAGCACAGATACGCAGTATTTT
d_gene: .; j_gene: TRBJ1-2; v_gene: TRBV7-3; abundance: .; CDR3aa: CASSFRGGEDGYTF; CDR3nt: TGTGCCAGCAGCTTCCGCGGGGGGGAAGATGGCTACACCTTC
d_gene: .; j_gene: TRBJ1-5; v_gene: TRBV20-1; abundance: many; CDR3aa: CSVRRQDQPQHF; CDR3nt: TGCAGTGTTAGAAGGCAGGATCAGCCCCAGCATTTT
d_gene: .; j_gene: TRBJ2-5; v_gene: TRBV4-2; abundance: few; CDR3aa: CASSPLAEETQYF; CDR3nt: TGTGCCAGCAGCCCCCTGGCGGAGGAGACCCAGTACTTC
d_gene: .; j_gene: TRBJ2-7; v_gene: TRBV19; abundance: few; CDR3aa: CASSIGGLLTTYEQYF; CDR3nt: TGTGCCAGTAGTATAGGTGGACTCCTAACAACCTACGAGCAGTACTTC
d_gene: .; j_gene: TRBJ1-2; v_gene: TRBV4-2; abundance: many; CDR3aa: CASSQDPLSSNYGYTF; CDR3nt: TGTGCCAGCAGCCAAGATCCACTCTCGTCTAACTATGGCTACACCTTC
d_gene: TRBD1; j_gene: TRBJ2-2; v_gene: TRBV12-3/TRBV12-4; abundance: .; CDR3aa: CASSADRGRPGELFF; CDR3nt: TGTGCCAGCAGTGCGGACAGGGGGCGCCCCGGGGAGCTGTTTTTT
d_gene: .; j_gene: TRBJ1-2; v_gene: TRBV10-3; abundance: .; CDR3aa: CAISQGANGYTF; CDR3nt: TGTGCCATCAGTCAGGGTGCTAATGGCTACACCTTC
d_gene: .; j_gene: TRBJ2-1; v_gene: TRBV7-3; abundance: .; CDR3aa: CASSLRVVSYNEQFF; CDR3nt: TGTGCCAGCAGCTTAAGGGTCGTCTCCTACAATGAGCAGTTCTTC
d_gene: .; j_gene: TRBJ1-1; v_gene: TRBV10-1; abundance: .; CDR3aa: CASSERQGGGRREAFF; CDR3nt: TGCGCCAGCAGTGAGAGGCAGGGTGGGGGCCGGAGGGAAGCTTTCTTT
d_gene: .; j_gene: TRBJ1-2; v_gene: TRBV12-3/TRBV12-4; abundance: once; CDR3aa: CATFRGGYTF; CDR3nt: TGTGCCACCTTTCGGGGGGGCTACACCTTC
d_gene: .; j_gene: TRBJ1-3; v_gene: TRBV7-2; abundance: .; CDR3aa: CASRGGLRGNTIYF; CDR3nt: TGTGCCAGCAGAGGGGGACTCCGTGGAAACACCATATATTTT
d_gene: .; j_gene: TRBJ1-3; v_gene: TRBV2; abundance: .; CDR3aa: CASRLLNTIYF; CDR3nt: TGTGCCAGCAGGCTCCTCAACACCATATATTTT
d_gene: .; j_gene: TRBJ2-1; v_gene: TRBV25-1; abundance: .; CDR3aa: CASSARGGTPTYNEQFF; CDR3nt: TGTGCCAGCAGTGCCAGGGGTGGGACTCCCACCTACAATGAGCAGTTCTTC
d_gene: .; j_gene: TRBJ1-1; v_gene: TRBV7-8; abundance: once; CDR3aa: CASSLGAREAFF; CDR3nt: TGTGCCAGCAGCTTAGGGGCCAGGGAAGCTTTCTTT
d_gene: .; j_gene: TRBJ1-2; v_gene: TRBV14; abundance: many; CDR3aa: CASSQAGIGGYTF; CDR3nt: TGTGCCAGCAGCCAAGCCGGGATCGGTGGCTACACCTTC
d_gene: .; j_gene: TRBJ2-4; v_gene: TRBV6-1; abundance: .; CDR3aa: CASGGTGIQYF; CDR3nt: TGTGCCAGTGGAGGGACGGGCATTCAGTACTTC
d_gene: .; j_gene: TRBJ1-4; v_gene: TRBV20-1; abundance: few; CDR3aa: CSARFDGRGNEKLLF; CDR3nt: TGCAGTGCTAGATTTGATGGGAGGGGTAATGAAAAACTGCTTTTT
d_gene: TRBD2; j_gene: TRBJ2-5; v_gene: TRBV10-2; abundance: .; CDR3aa: CASSENVAGGGQETQYF; CDR3nt: TGCGCCAGCAGTGAGAATGTAGCGGGGGGCGGGCAAGAGACCCAGTACTTC
d_gene: .; j_gene: TRBJ1-2; v_gene: TRBV12-3/TRBV12-4; abundance: many; CDR3aa: CASGWPGYGYTF; CDR3nt: TGTGCCAGCGGTTGGCCGGGCTATGGCTACACCTTC